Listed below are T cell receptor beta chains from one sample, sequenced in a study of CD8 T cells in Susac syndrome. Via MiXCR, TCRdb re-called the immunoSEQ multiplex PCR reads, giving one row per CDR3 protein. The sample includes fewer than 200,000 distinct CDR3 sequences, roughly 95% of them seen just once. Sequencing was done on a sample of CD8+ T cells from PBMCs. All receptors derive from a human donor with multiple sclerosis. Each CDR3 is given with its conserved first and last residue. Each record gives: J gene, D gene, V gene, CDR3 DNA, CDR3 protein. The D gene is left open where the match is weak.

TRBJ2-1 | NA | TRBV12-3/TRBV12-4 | TGTGCCAGCAGTCCGGGGGCGGGCTGGATTAATGAGCAGTTCTTC | CASSPGAGWINEQFF
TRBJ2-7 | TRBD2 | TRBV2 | TGTGCCAGCAGTGAAGCTAGGACTAGCGGATCCTACGAGCAGTACTTC | CASSEARTSGSYEQYF
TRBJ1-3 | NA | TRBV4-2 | TGTGCCAGCAGCCAAGACGTTGGGTGGGGGGGAAACACCATATATTTT | CASSQDVGWGGNTIYF
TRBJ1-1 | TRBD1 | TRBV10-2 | TGCGCCAGCAGAAGGGACAGCGCCAACACTGAAGCTTTCTTT | CASRRDSANTEAFF
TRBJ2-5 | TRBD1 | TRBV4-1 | TGCGCCAGCAGCCCCCAGGGGGAAGTAAAAGAGACCCAGTACTTC | CASSPQGEVKETQYF
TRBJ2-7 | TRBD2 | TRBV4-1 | TGCGCCAGCAGCCAAGCGGCTAGCGGGTACGAGCAGTACTTC | CASSQAASGYEQYF
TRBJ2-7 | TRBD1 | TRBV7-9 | TGTGCCAGCAGTGGGGGGACAGGTACTCCCTACGAGCAGTACTTC | CASSGGTGTPYEQYF
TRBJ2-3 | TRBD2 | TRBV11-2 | TGTGCCAGCAGCCCGTGGGGACTAGCTTCAGATACGCAGTATTTT | CASSPWGLASDTQYF
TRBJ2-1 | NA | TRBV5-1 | TGCGCCAGCAGCTTGGGTTGGGGGCGCGAGTGGTATGAGCAGTTCTTC | CASSLGWGREWYEQFF
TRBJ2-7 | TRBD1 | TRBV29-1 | TGCAGCGCCGTCCGGGACAGCCCCTACGAGCAGTACTTC | CSAVRDSPYEQYF
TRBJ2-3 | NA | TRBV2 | TGTGCCAGCAGTGAAATCGAACCCGTTACGCAGTATTTT | CASSEIEPVTQYF
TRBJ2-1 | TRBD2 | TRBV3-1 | TGTGCCAGCAGCCAAGTCGTCGGAACTAGCGGGGGGGTAGGGGATGAGCAGTTCTTC | CASSQVVGTSGGVGDEQFF
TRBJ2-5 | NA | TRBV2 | TGTGCCAGCAGTGGCGAGGTTGAAGAGACCCAGTACTTC | CASSGEVEETQYF
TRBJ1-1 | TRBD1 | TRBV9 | TGTGCCAGCAGCGTAGTAAAGGGACAGGGAACTGAAGCTTTCTTT | CASSVVKGQGTEAFF